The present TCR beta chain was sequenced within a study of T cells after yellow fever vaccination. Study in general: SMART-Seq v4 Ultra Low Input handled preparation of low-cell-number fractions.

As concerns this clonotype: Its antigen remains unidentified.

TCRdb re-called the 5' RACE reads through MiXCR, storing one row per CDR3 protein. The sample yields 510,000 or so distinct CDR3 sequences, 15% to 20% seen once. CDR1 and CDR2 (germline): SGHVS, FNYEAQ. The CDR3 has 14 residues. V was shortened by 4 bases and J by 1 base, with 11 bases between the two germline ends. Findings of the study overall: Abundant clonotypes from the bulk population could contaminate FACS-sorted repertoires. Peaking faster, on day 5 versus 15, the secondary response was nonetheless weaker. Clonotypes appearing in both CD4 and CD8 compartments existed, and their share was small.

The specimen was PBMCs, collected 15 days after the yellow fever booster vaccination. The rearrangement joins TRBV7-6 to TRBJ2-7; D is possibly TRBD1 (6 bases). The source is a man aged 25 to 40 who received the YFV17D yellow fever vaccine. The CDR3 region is CASSSGQISYEQYF. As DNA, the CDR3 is TGTGCCAGCAGCTCTGGACAGATTTCCTACGAGCAGTACTTC.